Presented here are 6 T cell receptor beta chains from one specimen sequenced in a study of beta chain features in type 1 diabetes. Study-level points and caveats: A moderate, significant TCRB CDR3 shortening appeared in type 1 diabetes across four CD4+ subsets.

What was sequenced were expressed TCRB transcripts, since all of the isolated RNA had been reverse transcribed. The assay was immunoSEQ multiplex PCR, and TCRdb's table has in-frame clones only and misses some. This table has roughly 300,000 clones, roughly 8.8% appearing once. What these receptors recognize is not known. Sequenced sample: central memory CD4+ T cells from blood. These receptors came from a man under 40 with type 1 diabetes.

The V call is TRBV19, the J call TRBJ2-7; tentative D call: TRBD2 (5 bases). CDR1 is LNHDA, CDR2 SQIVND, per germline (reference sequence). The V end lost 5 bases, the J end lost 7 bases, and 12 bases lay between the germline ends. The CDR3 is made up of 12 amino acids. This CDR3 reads CASSLGVTEQYF. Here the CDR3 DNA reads TGTGCCAGTAGTCTCGGGGTGACGGAGCAGTACTTC.

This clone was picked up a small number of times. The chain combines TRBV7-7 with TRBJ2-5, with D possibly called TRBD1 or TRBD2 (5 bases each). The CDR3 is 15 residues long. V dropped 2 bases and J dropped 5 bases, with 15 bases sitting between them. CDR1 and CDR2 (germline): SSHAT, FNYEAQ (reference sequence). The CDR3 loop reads CASSLHLRDGETQYF. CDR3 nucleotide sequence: TGTGCCAGCAGCTTACATCTACGGGACGGGGAGACCCAGTACTTC.

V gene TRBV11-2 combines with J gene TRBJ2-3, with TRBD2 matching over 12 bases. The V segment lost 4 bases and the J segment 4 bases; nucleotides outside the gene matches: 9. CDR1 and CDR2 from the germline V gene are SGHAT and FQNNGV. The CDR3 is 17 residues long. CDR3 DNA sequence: TGTGCCAGCAGCTCTGATGAACTAGCGGGGGGCGCAGATACGCAGTATTTT. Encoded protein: CASSSDELAGGADTQYF. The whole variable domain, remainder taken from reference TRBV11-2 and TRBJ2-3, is EAGVAQSPRYKIIEKRQSVAFWCNPISGHATLYWYQQILGQGPKLLIQFQNNGVVDDSQLPKDRFSAERLKGVDSTLKIQPAKLEDSAVYLCASSSDELAGGADTQYFGPGTRLTVL.

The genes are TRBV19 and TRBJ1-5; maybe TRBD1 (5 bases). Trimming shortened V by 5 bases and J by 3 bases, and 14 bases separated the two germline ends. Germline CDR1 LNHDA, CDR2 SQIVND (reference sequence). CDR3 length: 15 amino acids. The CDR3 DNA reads TGTGCCAGTAGTTCTAGCCGGGACTTCAATCAGCCCCAGCATTTT. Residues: CASSSSRDFNQPQHF.

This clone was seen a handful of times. As DNA, the CDR3 is TGTGCCAGCAGTGAAGGACTAGCGGGGGGGCGACAGTTCTTC. It yields the protein CASSEGLAGGRQFF. V gene TRBV6-4 combines with J gene TRBJ2-1; TRBD2 agrees at 15 bases. After removal of 3 bases from V and 13 bases from J, the junction contained 4 bases not matched to a gene. Germline CDR1 and CDR2: MRHNA and SNTAGT. The CDR3 runs 14 residues.

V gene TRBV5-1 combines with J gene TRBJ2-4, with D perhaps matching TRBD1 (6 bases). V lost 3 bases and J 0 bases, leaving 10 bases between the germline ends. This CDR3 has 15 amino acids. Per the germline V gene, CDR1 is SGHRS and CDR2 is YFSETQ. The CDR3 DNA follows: TGCGCCAGCAGCTCCAGGACAGAAGCCAAAAACATTCAGTACTTC. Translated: CASSSRTEAKNIQYF.